These T cell receptor beta chains were read from a single sample in a study of blood T cells in healthy people across ages. Each CDR3 protein gets one entry after TCRdb re-called the 5' RACE reads with MiXCR. The data hold approximately 1.5 million distinct CDR3 sequences, with approximately 43% observed a single time. Sequenced: blood. These receptors all come from a woman aged 18-29 years in good health. The CDR3 runs from the conserved cysteine through the conserved F or W. The order of the fields is V gene, J gene, CDR3 protein.

TRBV2	TRBJ2-7	CASSRDNYEQYF
TRBV7-2	TRBJ2-5	CASNSGSEGLETQYF
TRBV30	TRBJ2-1	CAWTQDSYNEQFF
TRBV9	TRBJ2-7	CASSVELAGWSEQYF
TRBV29-1	TRBJ1-3	CSVEGGTLGNTIYF
TRBV9	TRBJ2-2	CASSVVLHANTGELFF
TRBV7-9	TRBJ1-1	CASSKEGGTQAFF
TRBV24-1	TRBJ2-5	CATSDLRLAGETQYF
TRBV29-1	TRBJ2-7	CSVEKAQGAYEQYF
TRBV13	TRBJ1-2	CASSYRQGATHYGYTF
TRBV6-2/TRBV6-3	TRBJ2-7	CASSTRDLSYEQYF
TRBV7-9	TRBJ2-1	CASSPRGTGTNEQFF
TRBV10-3	TRBJ2-1	CATTDSAVQFF
TRBV18	TRBJ2-7	CASSSPSANGYEQYF
TRBV30	TRBJ1-5	CAWSNGGNQPQHF
TRBV12-3/TRBV12-4	TRBJ2-5	CASSFSGGAVETQYF
TRBV9	TRBJ2-1	CASSVATVAGSYNEQFF
TRBV6-5	TRBJ2-1	CASRTSGSYNEQFF
TRBV4-1	TRBJ1-2	CASSQAETGNYGYTF
TRBV12-3/TRBV12-4	TRBJ2-2	CASSLLGPGELFF
TRBV7-8	TRBJ1-1	CASRLQGAQNTEAFF
TRBV6-5	TRBJ2-3	CASSYSQWANTQYF
TRBV10-3	TRBJ1-2	CAIGRGDGYTF
TRBV20-1	TRBJ2-7	CSARDAGTTGYEQYF
TRBV9	TRBJ2-7	CASSVSSGPYEQYF
TRBV28	TRBJ2-2	CASSSGTTGPGELFF
TRBV7-2	-	CASSGLTRGEQYF
TRBV29-1	TRBJ2-2	CSGGTGSTGELFF
TRBV5-1	TRBJ2-1	CASSLKSPGDNEQFF
TRBV7-9	TRBJ2-5	CASSLGTTATQETQYF
TRBV24-1	TRBJ2-1	CAVGLAGGNEQFF
TRBV29-1	TRBJ2-1	CSIRTGGYGKGYNEQFF
TRBV20-1	TRBJ2-3	CSVFRGKDTQYF
TRBV6-2/TRBV6-3	TRBJ1-5	CASYGGPYSNQPQHF
TRBV9	TRBJ1-5	CASSVGDGYQPQHF
TRBV6-1	TRBJ1-5	CASSVRQGSNQPQHF
TRBV6-2/TRBV6-3	TRBJ1-5	CASARDSTLGGQPQHF
TRBV4-3	TRBJ1-6	CASSQEKGISPLHF
TRBV6-2/TRBV6-3	TRBJ1-6	CASSVYPSPLHF
TRBV20-1	TRBJ1-2	CSAGQSTNYGYTF
TRBV12-3/TRBV12-4	TRBJ2-1	CAISLSEQFF
TRBV15	TRBJ2-5	CATSRVLARAGETQYF
TRBV7-2	TRBJ2-7	CASSFPHSSYEQYF
TRBV6-4	TRBJ2-3	CASSDAGGPDTQYF
TRBV9	TRBJ2-3	CASSVVGATTDTQYF
TRBV28	TRBJ1-1	CASSFGRTMNTEAFF
TRBV29-1	TRBJ2-1	CSVDMGKRGELFF
TRBV4-3	TRBJ1-1	CASSQDRLGSPMNTEAFF
TRBV4-3	TRBJ1-1	CASSQDPWVNTEAFF
TRBV19	TRBJ2-3	CASSTAGSADTQYF